The following is a TCR beta chain sequence with its context. Antigen specificity is unknown. Primers: 60 Vbeta forward and 13 Jbeta reverse. Method: immunoSEQ multiplex PCR; TCRdb's copy keeps in-frame clones and lacks some. This sample has approximately 98,000 clones, with about 80% found just once. This specimen comes from a study of cytomegalovirus exposure and HLA in healthy donors. General study findings and limits: Later analysis suggested most CMV-associated TCR beta chains were HLA-restricted. What TCR beta sequences reportedly achieved was accurate prediction of HLA-A and HLA-B alleles in most subjects. In vitro, three CMV-associated chains proved specific for CMV antigens. An Asian-associated ancestry cluster reportedly showed fewer N-insertions than the approximately 700-donor mean in a later analysis.

In germline, CDR1 is GTSNPN, CDR2 SVGIG (reference sequence). The ends lost 1 base at V and 16 bases at J; junction bases unmatched: 7. The CDR3 is 13 residues long. The sequence was collected from a man between 18 and 29 years old in good health and CMV-seropositive. The V call is TRBV30, the J call TRBJ2-1; 13 nucleotides align to TRBD2. Sequences were obtained from PBMCs. This CDR3 reads CAWSELAGGRGFF. The CDR3 nucleotides read TGTGCCTGGAGTGAACTAGCGGGGGGGCGGGGCTTCTTC.